This TCR beta chain emerged from a study of T cells in Graves' hyperthyroidism and ophthalmopathy. Study outcomes and limitations: Expanded thyroid clonotypes (above 0.001) were mostly also found in blood. Ophthalmopathy prediction by the model preceded onset by a median approximately 6.1 months.

Germline assignment: CDR1 SGHNT and CDR2 YYREEE (reference sequence). V was trimmed by 1 base and J by 7 bases, leaving 14 bases between them. This CDR3 comprises 14 residues. Amplified regions were TCR beta CDR3 sequences from RNA transcripts. HTBI primers drove first-round RT-PCR of the TCR CDR3. TCRdb processed the multiplex PCR reads anew with MiXCR; each CDR3 protein has one entry. The repertoire holds 480,000 or so distinct CDR3 sequences, with about 45% as singletons. At least ten counts were recorded for this clonotype. Antigen: not known. This clonotype was sampled from an adult woman with Graves' disease, either hyperthyroidism or ophthalmopathy (not recorded which). This sequence joins TRBV5-4 and TRBJ1-2; TRBD1 is a possible D gene (5 bases). The specimen sequenced was peripheral blood or thyroid tissue (not recorded which). The chain's CDR3 is CASSLNSGAGGYTF. The CDR3 coding sequence is TGTGCCAGCAGCTTGAATTCCGGGGCGGGTGGCTACACCTTC.